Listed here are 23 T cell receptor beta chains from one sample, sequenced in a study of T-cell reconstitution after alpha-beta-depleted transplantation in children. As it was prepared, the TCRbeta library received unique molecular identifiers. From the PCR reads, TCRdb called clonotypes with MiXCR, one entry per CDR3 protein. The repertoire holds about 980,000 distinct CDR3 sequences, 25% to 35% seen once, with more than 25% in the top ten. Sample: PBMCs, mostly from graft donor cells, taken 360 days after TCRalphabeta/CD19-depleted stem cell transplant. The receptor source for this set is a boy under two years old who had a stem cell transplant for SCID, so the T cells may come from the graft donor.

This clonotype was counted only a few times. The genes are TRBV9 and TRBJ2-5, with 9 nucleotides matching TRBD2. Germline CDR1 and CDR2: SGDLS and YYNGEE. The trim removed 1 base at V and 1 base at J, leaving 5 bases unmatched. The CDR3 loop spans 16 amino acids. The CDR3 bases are TGTGCCAGCAGCGTAAGTGCAGCGGGGGGCCAAGAGACCCAGTACTTC. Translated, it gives CASSVSAAGGQETQYF.

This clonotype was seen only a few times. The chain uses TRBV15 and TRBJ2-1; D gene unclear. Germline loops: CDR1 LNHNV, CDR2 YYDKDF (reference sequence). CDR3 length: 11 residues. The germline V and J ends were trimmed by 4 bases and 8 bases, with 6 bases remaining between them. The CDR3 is CATSKTHEQFF. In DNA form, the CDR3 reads TGTGCCACCAGCAAAACCCATGAGCAGTTCTTC.

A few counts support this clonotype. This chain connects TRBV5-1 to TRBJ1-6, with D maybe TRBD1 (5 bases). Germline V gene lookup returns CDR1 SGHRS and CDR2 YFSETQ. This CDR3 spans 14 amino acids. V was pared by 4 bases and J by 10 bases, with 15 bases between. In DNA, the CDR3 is TGCGCCAGCAGCGCGACAGTGGTCGGATCACCCCTCCACTTT. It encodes CASSATVVGSPLHF. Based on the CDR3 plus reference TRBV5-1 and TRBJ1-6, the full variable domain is KAGVTQTPRYLIKTRGQQVTLSCSPISGHRSVSWYQQTPGQGLQFLFEYFSETQRNKGNFPGRFSGRQFSNSRSEMNVSTLELGDSALYLCASSATVVGSPLHFGNGTRLTVT.

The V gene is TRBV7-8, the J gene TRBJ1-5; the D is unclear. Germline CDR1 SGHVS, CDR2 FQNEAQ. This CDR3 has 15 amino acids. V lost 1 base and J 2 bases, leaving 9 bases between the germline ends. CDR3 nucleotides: TGTGCCAGCAGCTTAGAGGGCCGACGCAATCAGCCCCAGCATTTT. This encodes CASSLEGRRNQPQHF.

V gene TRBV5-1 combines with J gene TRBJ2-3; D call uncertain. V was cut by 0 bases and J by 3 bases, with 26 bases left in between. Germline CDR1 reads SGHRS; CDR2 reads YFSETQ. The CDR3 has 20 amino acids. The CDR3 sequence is CASSLVLAVGMSVWTDTQYF. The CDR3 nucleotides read TGCGCCAGCAGCTTGGTTTTGGCCGTAGGGATGTCGGTATGGACAGATACGCAGTATTTT.

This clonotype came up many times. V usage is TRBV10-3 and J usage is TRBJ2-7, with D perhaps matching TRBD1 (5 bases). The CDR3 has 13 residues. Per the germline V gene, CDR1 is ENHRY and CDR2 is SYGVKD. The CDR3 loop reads CATAGQLNYEQYF. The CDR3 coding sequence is TGTGCTACGGCAGGGCAGCTGAACTACGAGCAGTACTTC.

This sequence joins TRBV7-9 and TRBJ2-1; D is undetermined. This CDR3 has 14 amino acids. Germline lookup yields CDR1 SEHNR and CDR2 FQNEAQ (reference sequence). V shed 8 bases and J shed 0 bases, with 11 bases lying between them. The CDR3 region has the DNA TGTGCCAGCGTCCCGCGGTCCTCCTACAATGAGCAGTTCTTC. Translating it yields CASVPRSSYNEQFF.

CDR3 DNA sequence: TGCAGTGCGGCTAGCACGGAGACCCAGTACTTC. Protein: CSAASTETQYF. The chain has TRBV20-1 and TRBJ2-5; maybe TRBD2 (5 bases). The V gene lost 6 bases and the J gene lost 5 bases, with 10 bases spanning the gap. Germline CDR1 DFQATT, CDR2 SNEGSKA (reference sequence). This CDR3 region has 11 residues.

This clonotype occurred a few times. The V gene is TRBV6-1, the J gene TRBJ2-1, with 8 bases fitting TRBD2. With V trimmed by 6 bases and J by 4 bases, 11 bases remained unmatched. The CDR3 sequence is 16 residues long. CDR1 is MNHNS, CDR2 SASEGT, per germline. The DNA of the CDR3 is TGTGCCAGCAGCCTGCGGGGGGTTTCGACGTACAATGAGCAGTTCTTC. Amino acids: CASSLRGVSTYNEQFF.

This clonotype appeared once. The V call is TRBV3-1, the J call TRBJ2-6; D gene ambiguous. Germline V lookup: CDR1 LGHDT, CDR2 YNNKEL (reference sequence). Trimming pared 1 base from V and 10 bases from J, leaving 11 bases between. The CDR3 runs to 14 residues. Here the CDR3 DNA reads TGTGCCAGCAGCCAAGCATCAACAGTAAACGTCCTGACTTTC. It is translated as CASSQASTVNVLTF.

The DNA for the CDR3 is TGTGCCAGCAGTCCCAGAGAGGTTCAAGAGACCCAGTACTTC. Its protein product is CASSPREVQETQYF. The J gene is TRBJ2-5, the V gene TRBV2; D gene unclear. There are 14 residues in the CDR3. Germline V CDR1 and CDR2: SNHLY, FYNNEI. Trimming pared 5 bases from V and 2 bases from J, leaving 12 bases between.

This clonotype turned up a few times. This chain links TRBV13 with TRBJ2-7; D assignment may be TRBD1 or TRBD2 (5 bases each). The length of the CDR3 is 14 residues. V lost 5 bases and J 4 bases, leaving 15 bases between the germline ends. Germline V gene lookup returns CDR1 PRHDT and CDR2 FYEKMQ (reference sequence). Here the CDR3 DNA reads TGTGCCAGCAGCCTCCGGGACGGATTATACGAGCAGTACTTC. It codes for CASSLRDGLYEQYF. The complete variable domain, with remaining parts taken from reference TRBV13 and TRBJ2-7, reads AAGVIQSPRHLIKEKRETATLKCYPIPRHDTVYWYQQGPGQDPQFLISFYEKMQSDKGSIPDRFSAQQFSDYHSELNMSSLELGDSALYFCASSLRDGLYEQYFGPGTRLTVT.

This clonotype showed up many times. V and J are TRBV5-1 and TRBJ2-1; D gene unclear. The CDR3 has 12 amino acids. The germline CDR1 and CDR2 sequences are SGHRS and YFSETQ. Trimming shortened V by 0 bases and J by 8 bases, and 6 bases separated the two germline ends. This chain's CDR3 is CASSLGRDEQFF. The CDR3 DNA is TGCGCCAGCAGCTTGGGTCGGGATGAGCAGTTCTTC.

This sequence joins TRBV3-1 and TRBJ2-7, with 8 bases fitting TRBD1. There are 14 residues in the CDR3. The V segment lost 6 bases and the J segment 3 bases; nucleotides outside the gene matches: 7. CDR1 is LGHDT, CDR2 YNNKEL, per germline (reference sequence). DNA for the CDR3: TGTGCCAGCAGTCACAGGGGGTTCGTCTACGAGCAGTACTTC. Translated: CASSHRGFVYEQYF.

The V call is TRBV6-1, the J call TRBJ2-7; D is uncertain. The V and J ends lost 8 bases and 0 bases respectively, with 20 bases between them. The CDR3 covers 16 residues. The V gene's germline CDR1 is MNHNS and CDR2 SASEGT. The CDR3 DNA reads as TGTGCCAGCGCACAAGATCCCCTCACTTCCTCCTACGAGCAGTACTTC. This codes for CASAQDPLTSSYEQYF.

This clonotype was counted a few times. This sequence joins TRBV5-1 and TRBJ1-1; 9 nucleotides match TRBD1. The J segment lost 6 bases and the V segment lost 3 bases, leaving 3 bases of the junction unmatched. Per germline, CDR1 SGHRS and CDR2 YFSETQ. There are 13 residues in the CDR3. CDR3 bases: TGCGCCAGCAGCTCGGACAGGGGCGCTGAAGCTTTCTTT. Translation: CASSSDRGAEAFF.

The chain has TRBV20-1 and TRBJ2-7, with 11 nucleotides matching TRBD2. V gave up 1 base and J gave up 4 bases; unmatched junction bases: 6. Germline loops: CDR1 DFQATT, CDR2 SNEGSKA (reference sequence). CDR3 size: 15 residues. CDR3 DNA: TGCAGTGCTAGAGCCCCGGGACTAGCGGTATACGAGCAGTACTTC. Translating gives CSARAPGLAVYEQYF.

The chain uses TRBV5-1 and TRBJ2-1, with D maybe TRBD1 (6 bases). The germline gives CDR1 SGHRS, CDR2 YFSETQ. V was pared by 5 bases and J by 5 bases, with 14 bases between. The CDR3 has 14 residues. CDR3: CASRVQGPHNEQFF. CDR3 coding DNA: TGCGCCAGCAGGGTGCAGGGGCCCCACAATGAGCAGTTCTTC. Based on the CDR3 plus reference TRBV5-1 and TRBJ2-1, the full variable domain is KAGVTQTPRYLIKTRGQQVTLSCSPISGHRSVSWYQQTPGQGLQFLFEYFSETQRNKGNFPGRFSGRQFSNSRSEMNVSTLELGDSALYLCASRVQGPHNEQFFGPGTRLTVL.

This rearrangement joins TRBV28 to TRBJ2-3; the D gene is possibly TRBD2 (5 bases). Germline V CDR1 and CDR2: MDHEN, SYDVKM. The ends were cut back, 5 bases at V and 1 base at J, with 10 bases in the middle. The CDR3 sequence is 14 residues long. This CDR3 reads CASSKEVGTDTQYF. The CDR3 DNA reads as TGTGCCAGCAGTAAGGAGGTGGGCACAGATACGCAGTATTTT.

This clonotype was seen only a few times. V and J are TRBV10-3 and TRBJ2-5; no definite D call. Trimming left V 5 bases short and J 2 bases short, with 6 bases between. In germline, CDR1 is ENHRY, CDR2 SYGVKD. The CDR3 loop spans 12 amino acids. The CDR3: CAISHSQETQYF. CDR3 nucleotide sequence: TGTGCCATCAGTCACTCACAAGAGACCCAGTACTTC.

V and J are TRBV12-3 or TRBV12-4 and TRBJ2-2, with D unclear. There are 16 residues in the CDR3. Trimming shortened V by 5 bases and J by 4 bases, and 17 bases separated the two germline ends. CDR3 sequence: CASSQLVEVGTGELFF. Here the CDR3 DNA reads TGTGCCAGCAGTCAATTAGTTGAGGTTGGCACCGGGGAGCTGTTTTTT.

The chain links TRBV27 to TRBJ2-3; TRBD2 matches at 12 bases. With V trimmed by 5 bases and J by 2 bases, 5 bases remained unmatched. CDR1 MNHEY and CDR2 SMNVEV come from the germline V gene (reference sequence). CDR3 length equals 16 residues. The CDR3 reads CASSVSSGGVTDTQYF. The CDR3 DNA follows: TGTGCCAGCAGTGTCTCTAGCGGGGGGGTCACAGATACGCAGTATTTT.

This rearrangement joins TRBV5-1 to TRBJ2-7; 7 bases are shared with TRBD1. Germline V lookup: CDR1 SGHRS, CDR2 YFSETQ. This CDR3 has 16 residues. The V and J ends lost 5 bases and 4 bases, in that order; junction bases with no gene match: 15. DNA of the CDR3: TGCGCCAGCAGATGGGGCCCGGGACAGACGAAATACGAGCAGTACTTC. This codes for CASRWGPGQTKYEQYF.